A single sample gave rise to the 2 T cell receptor beta chains below, sequenced in a study of T cells after somatic rescue of genetic block. Data came from immunoSEQ multiplex PCR; TCRdb stores just in-frame clones and leaves some out. The profile shows tens of thousands of clones, 85% to 95% of them singletons. Material for sequencing was peripheral blood mononuclear cells (PBMCs). All receptors come from a man aged 35 to 55.

This chain joins TRBV7-9 and TRBJ2-7; D call uncertain. Trimming took 1 base from V and 0 from J, leaving 7 bases between them. The CDR3 loop spans 14 amino acids. The germline V gene has CDR1 SEHNR and CDR2 FQNEAQ (reference sequence). This CDR3 is CASSLGPFSYEQYF. CDR3 DNA sequence: TGTGCCAGCAGCTTAGGACCCTTCTCCTACGAGCAGTACTTC.

This clone was counted a single time. The chain carries TRBV18 and TRBJ2-3; 8 nucleotides line up with TRBD1. In germline, CDR1 is KGHSH, CDR2 LQKENI. This CDR3 is built from 15 residues. The ends lost 6 bases at V and 4 bases at J; junction bases unmatched: 9. CDR3 loop: CASSLDRGPADTQYF. CDR3 DNA: TGTGCCAGCTCCCTCGACAGGGGCCCCGCAGATACGCAGTATTTT.